This T cell receptor beta chain was retrieved from a study of blood T cell repertoires in COVID-19. The wider study: Whether acute or convalescent, the COVID-19 samples came from the United States, Italy and Spain. In each case, the material was cDNA or gDNA derived from T cells, B-cell-depleted T cells, or PBMCs.

The repertoire was sequenced with immunoSEQ multiplex PCR; TCRdb's copy has only in-frame clones and lacks some. This table holds about 230,000 clones, roughly 89% found once. Germline V gene lookup returns CDR1 SGDLS and CDR2 YYNGEE. CDR3 length equals 16 residues. V shed 4 bases and J shed 0 bases, with 13 bases lying between them. The cohort comprised adults aged about 18 to 100 years residing in approximately 22 US areas. This sequence originates from a woman aged 25 to 39 with acute COVID-19. The sequenced sample was PBMCs or T cells enriched from blood (not recorded which). The genes are TRBV9 and TRBJ2-2; D call uncertain. CDR3 protein: CASSFRLFANTGELFF. The CDR3 nucleotides are TGTGCCAGCAGCTTCCGACTCTTCGCGAACACCGGGGAGCTGTTTTTT.